What follows is one T cell receptor (beta chain) and its context. The antigen remains undetermined. The PCR was carried out with 60 Vbeta primers and 13 Jbeta primers. The protocol was immunoSEQ multiplex PCR, while the TCRdb copy is restricted to in-frame clones and leaves out a portion. The data hold some 140,000 clones, with over 60% observed a single time. The V end lost 6 bases, the J end lost 0 bases, and 13 bases lay between the germline ends. Germline CDR1 is SQVTM and CDR2 is ANQGSEA. The CDR3 is made up of 14 amino acids. The data belong to a study of cytomegalovirus exposure and HLA in healthy donors. Overall study findings and caveats: For most TCR beta V segments, an earlier analysis put the productive rate at about 90% or about 30% of the time. Presence/absence analyses took donor sequencing depth as roughly uniform.

The specimen sequenced was PBMCs. The sequence was obtained from a man aged 35-49 years in good health and CMV-seronegative. This chain joins TRBV29-1 and TRBJ2-3; possible D gene TRBD2, 6 bases. The DNA of the CDR3 is TGCAGCGTCCTTAGCGGAGCTAGCACAGATACGCAGTATTTT. It specifies CSVLSGASTDTQYF.